These 20 T cell receptor beta chains share one sample of origin, sequenced in a study of blood T cell repertoires in COVID-19. Profiling relied on immunoSEQ multiplex PCR, and the TCRdb table lists in-frame clones only, not all of them. Seen here are around 71,000 clones, 75% to 90% observed once, and the top ten hold approximately 5.5%. The material sequenced was peripheral blood. Receptor source: an elderly man with acute or convalescent COVID-19.

This sequence joins TRBV7-9 and TRBJ2-1; 9 positions match TRBD2. The germline V gene has CDR1 SEHNR and CDR2 FQNEAQ (reference sequence). Unmatched junction bases numbered 3, after V lost 9 bases and J lost 0 bases. The CDR3 loop spans 14 amino acids. CDR3 protein: CASVAGASYNEQFF. The CDR3, as DNA: TGTGCCAGTGTAGCGGGAGCCTCCTACAATGAGCAGTTCTTC.

The chain employs TRBV6-2 or TRBV6-3 and TRBJ2-5, with 8 bases matching TRBD2. Germline assignment: CDR1 MNHEY and CDR2 SVGEGT. V lost 0 bases to trimming and J lost 2 bases; unmatched junction nucleotides: 5. This CDR3 is built from 16 residues. The CDR3 loop reads CASSYSGGRRQETQYF. DNA of the CDR3: TGTGCCAGCAGTTACTCAGGCGGGAGGAGGCAAGAGACCCAGTACTTC.

This clone occurred once. This chain links TRBV19 with TRBJ2-1; D is possibly TRBD2 (6 bases). CDR1 LNHDA and CDR2 SQIVND come from the germline V gene (reference sequence). The CDR3 runs to 16 residues. Deletions cut 3 bases from V and 0 bases from J, with 12 bases between. The CDR3: CASSMSLGGSYNEQFF. The CDR3, as DNA: TGTGCCAGTAGTATGTCCCTGGGGGGCTCCTACAATGAGCAGTTCTTC.

The chain recombines TRBV7-2 with TRBJ2-5; D gene ambiguous. Germline CDR1 is SGHTA and CDR2 is FQGNSA. Trimming pared 4 bases from V and 4 bases from J, leaving 7 bases between. This CDR3 is built from 12 residues. The DNA of the CDR3 is TGTGCCAGCAGCTCCAGGCCAGAGACCCAGTACTTC. Its translation is CASSSRPETQYF.

The chain has TRBV7-9 and TRBJ2-3; a possible D gene is TRBD2 (7 bases). Between the trimmed V and J ends, which lost 5 bases and 2 bases, there was a span of 23 bases. Germline lookup yields CDR1 SEHNR and CDR2 FQNEAQ (reference sequence). The CDR3 loop spans 18 amino acids. The CDR3 here is CASSHSTGGLTYTDTQYF. The CDR3, as DNA: TGTGCCAGCAGCCACTCCACCGGGGGGCTTACCTACACAGATACGCAGTATTTT.

The table lists this clone with a few counts. The V gene is TRBV5-1, the J gene TRBJ2-3, with TRBD2 matching over 12 bases. This CDR3 comprises 21 residues. The junction had 24 bases not matched to a gene; V was cut back by 7 bases and J by 3 bases. CDR1 and CDR2 from the germline V gene are SGHRS and YFSETQ. In DNA, the CDR3 is TGCGCCAGCGGGGGGGGGCAACCCAGACTAGCGGGAGAGTTATGGACAGATACGCAGTATTTT. It is translated as CASGGGQPRLAGELWTDTQYF.

CDR3 DNA: TGTGCCAGTAAACAGGGGTTTAGTTCCAACACAGATACGCAGTATTTT. Protein sequence: CASKQGFSSNTDTQYF. The genes are TRBV19 and TRBJ2-3; 7 bases map to TRBD1. V lost 7 bases, J lost 2 bases, and 12 bases stayed unmatched. The germline gives CDR1 LNHDA, CDR2 SQIVND (reference sequence). The CDR3 extends over 16 amino acids.

This rearrangement joins TRBV6-2 or TRBV6-3 to TRBJ1-5; tentatively, D is TRBD1 (5 bases). Germline CDR1 MNHEY, CDR2 SVGEGT. Trimming left V 2 bases short and J 7 bases short, with 18 bases between. The CDR3 is 16 amino acids. The CDR3 bases are TGTGCCAGCAGTTACCCGCTAGGGAGGGACGGCCAGCCCCAGCATTTT. This encodes CASSYPLGRDGQPQHF.

The genes are TRBV7-9 and TRBJ2-3; D is uncertain. Trimming took 0 bases from V and 0 from J, leaving 13 bases between them. CDR1 is SEHNR and CDR2 is FQNEAQ in the germline V gene (reference sequence). This CDR3 is 17 amino acids long. CDR3 residues: CASSLAAQTLSTDTQYF. CDR3 bases: TGTGCCAGCAGCTTAGCCGCACAGACCTTGAGCACAGATACGCAGTATTTT.

The chain employs TRBV6-4 and TRBJ1-1, with 7 bases aligning to TRBD1. This CDR3 has 14 amino acids. V shed 4 bases, J shed 3 bases, and the junction held 5 bases outside the gene matches. CDR1 and CDR2 from the germline V gene are MRHNA and SNTAGT. DNA for the CDR3: TGTGCCAGCAGTGCAAACAGGGGTGACACTGAAGCTTTCTTT. It is translated as CASSANRGDTEAFF.

The V call is TRBV6-2 or TRBV6-3, the J call TRBJ2-1; 7 bases are a match to TRBD1. Germline V gene data show CDR1 as MNHEY and CDR2 as SVGEGT. CDR3 length: 16 residues. The ends lost 2 bases at V and 5 bases at J; junction bases unmatched: 9. The CDR3 spells CASSYLGGAGDNEQFF. The DNA of the CDR3 is TGTGCCAGCAGTTACCTAGGGGGCGCAGGAGACAATGAGCAGTTCTTC.

V usage is TRBV24-1 and J usage is TRBJ2-1; the match to TRBD1 covers 9 bases. The germline CDR1 and CDR2 sequences are KGHDR and SFDVKD. The CDR3 sequence is 17 residues long. With 3 bases clipped from V and 4 bases from J, the junction kept 9 bases outside the gene matches. CDR3 sequence: CATSDSTGTGYYNEQFF. The CDR3 DNA reads TGTGCCACCAGTGATAGTACCGGGACAGGGTATTACAATGAGCAGTTCTTC.

The V call is TRBV3-1 (or the pseudogene TRBV3-2), the J call TRBJ2-1; TRBD1 matches 7 bases. The CDR3 has 14 residues. V was pared by 3 bases and J by 9 bases, with 8 bases of the junction left unmatched. Germline V gene sequence: CDR1 LGHDT, CDR2 YNNKEL (reference sequence). CDR3 amino acids: CASSQSNRGGEQFF. In DNA, the CDR3 is TGTGCCAGCAGCCAGTCAAACAGGGGCGGTGAGCAGTTCTTC.

In the case of this clone: Germline is not matched at one junction end, which may reflect a read error. The chain employs TRBV6-2 or TRBV6-3 and TRBJ2-1; 7 bases match TRBD1. The CDR3 totals 14 residues. CDR1 MNHEY and CDR2 SVGEGT come from the germline V gene. DNA for the CDR3: TGTGCCAGCAGCTACTGGTCAACAGGGGAGGAGCAGTTCTTC. It encodes CASSYWSTGEEQFF.

The V and J genes are TRBV5-6 and TRBJ1-5, with TRBD1 as a possible D gene (5 bases). In germline, CDR1 is SGHDT, CDR2 YYEEEE. The V and J ends lost 1 base and 3 bases respectively, with 11 bases between them. The CDR3 has 15 amino acids. The CDR3 protein is CASSLSRVNNQPQHF. In nucleotides, the CDR3 is TGTGCCAGCAGCTTGTCCAGGGTGAACAATCAGCCCCAGCATTTT.

The chain carries TRBV4-1 and TRBJ2-2; TRBD2 aligns across 12 bases. This CDR3 spans 16 amino acids. In germline, CDR1 is MGHRA, CDR2 YSYEKL. The V and J ends lost 4 bases and 4 bases, in that order; junction bases with no gene match: 4. CDR3 sequence (DNA): TGCGCCAGCAGCCGACTAGCGGGAGATCCCACCGGGGAGCTGTTTTTT. This gives the protein CASSRLAGDPTGELFF.

The chain is built from TRBV7-2 and TRBJ2-1; D ambiguous. Trimming pared 5 bases from V and 8 bases from J, leaving 16 bases between. Germline V gives CDR1 SGHTA, CDR2 FQGNSA. The CDR3 has 14 residues. This chain's CDR3 is CASSELRTADEQFF. DNA for the CDR3: TGTGCCAGCAGCGAACTACGAACTGCGGATGAGCAGTTCTTC.

This clone was counted only a few times. This chain connects TRBV4-3 to TRBJ1-2; 7 bases agree with TRBD1. CDR3 length: 16 residues. Germline V gene lookup returns CDR1 LGHNA and CDR2 YSLEER. Trimming took 2 bases from V and 5 from J; bases not matched to a gene: 11. The CDR3 nucleotides are TGCGCCAGCAGCCAAATTCTCGACAGGGAAAAATATGGCTACACCTTC. Protein sequence: CASSQILDREKYGYTF.

The chain links TRBV18 to TRBJ2-7, with D tentatively TRBD2 (6 bases). Germline V gene sequence: CDR1 KGHSH, CDR2 LQKENI. With 2 bases removed from V and 6 bases from J, the gap between germline ends came to 11 bases. This CDR3 contains 13 residues. The CDR3 sequence is CASSPGGGVEQYF. CDR3 coding DNA: TGTGCCAGCTCACCAGGTGGAGGGGTCGAGCAGTACTTC.

This chain links TRBV27 with TRBJ1-2; 8 bases are shared with TRBD1. CDR3 length equals 14 residues. After removal of 7 bases from V and 2 bases from J, the junction contained 6 bases not matched to a gene. Per germline, CDR1 MNHEY and CDR2 SMNVEV (reference sequence). The CDR3 bases are TGTGCCAGCACTACAGACAGGGGCAACTATGGCTACACCTTC. Translation gives CASTTDRGNYGYTF.